Shown below are 10 T cell receptor beta chains from a single sample sequenced in a study of blood T cell repertoires in COVID-19. Here immunoSEQ multiplex PCR was the method, and the copy in TCRdb shows in-frame clones only, minus some. The table records around 150,000 clones, 70% to 90% of them present only once. Sequenced sample: peripheral blood. The receptors originated from a young man with acute or convalescent COVID-19.

The rearrangement joins TRBV12-5 to TRBJ2-1; D is unresolved. Germline assignment: CDR1 LGHNT and CDR2 FRNRAP. The CDR3 is 12 amino acids. Between the trimmed V and J ends, which lost 2 bases and 3 bases, there was a span of 2 bases. The DNA of the CDR3 is TGTGCTAGTGGTTTGCTCTACAATGAGCAGTTCTTC. Amino acid sequence: CASGLLYNEQFF.

The chain is built from TRBV5-1 and TRBJ1-1; D perhaps matches TRBD1 (6 bases). The CDR3 is 14 residues long. Germline CDR1 is SGHRS and CDR2 is YFSETQ. Deletions cut 4 bases from V and 5 bases from J, with 15 bases between. The DNA for the CDR3 is TGCGCCAGCAGCCCCCAGGGGCGAGGTACTGAAGCTTTCTTT. It yields the protein CASSPQGRGTEAFF.

The rearrangement joins TRBV7-7 to TRBJ2-5; 8 nucleotides align to TRBD1. Germline lookup yields CDR1 SSHAT and CDR2 FNYEAQ (reference sequence). CDR3 length: 16 residues. Losses at the gene ends were 4 bases for V and 5 bases for J; bases not matched to a gene: 12. The CDR3 loop reads CASSYLIDRGGETQYF. Here the CDR3 DNA reads TGTGCCAGCAGCTACCTTATAGACAGGGGCGGGGAGACCCAGTACTTC.

This chain connects TRBV10-2 to TRBJ1-1; D remains unclear. The CDR3 sequence is 14 residues long. With 3 bases removed from V and 1 base from J, the gap between germline ends came to 9 bases. Germline V gene lookup returns CDR1 WSHSY and CDR2 SAAADI. The CDR3 protein is CASSDHTENTEAFF. In DNA, the CDR3 is TGCGCCAGCAGTGACCATACAGAGAACACTGAAGCTTTCTTT.

This chain connects TRBV3-1 (or the pseudogene TRBV3-2) to TRBJ1-1; 9 nucleotides line up with TRBD1. CDR1 is LGHDT, CDR2 YNNKEL, per germline (reference sequence). The trim removed 6 bases at V and 1 base at J, leaving 6 bases unmatched. The CDR3 has 15 amino acids. CDR3 residues: CASSQTGGGNTEAFF. CDR3 bases: TGTGCCAGCAGTCAAACAGGGGGCGGGAACACTGAAGCTTTCTTT.

This chain connects TRBV11-2 to TRBJ2-3; 9 positions match TRBD2. After removal of 2 bases from V and 1 base from J, the junction contained 10 bases not matched to a gene. CDR3 length: 18 residues. In germline, CDR1 is SGHAT, CDR2 FQNNGV. The CDR3 DNA is TGTGCCAGCAGCTTAAGTTGGCGGGGGGGGAGTGGCACAGATACGCAGTATTTT. Amino acids: CASSLSWRGGSGTDTQYF.

The rearrangement links TRBV5-4 to TRBJ2-7; 11 bases align to TRBD1. The CDR3 is 16 residues long. Germline trimming cut 3 bases from V and 2 bases from J; bases unmatched to any gene: 7. Germline assignment: CDR1 SGHNT and CDR2 YYREEE (reference sequence). The DNA of the CDR3 is TGTGCCAGCAGCTACGGGACAGGGGGTATTCCCTACGAGCAGTACTTC. Translating gives CASSYGTGGIPYEQYF.

The chain combines TRBV12-5 with TRBJ2-3, with TRBD2 matching over 9 bases. CDR1 LGHNT and CDR2 FRNRAP come from the germline V gene. This CDR3 contains 16 residues. With V trimmed by 1 base and J by 0 bases, 2 bases remained unmatched. CDR3 sequence reads: CASGLGSGGSTDTQYF. DNA for the CDR3: TGTGCTAGTGGTTTGGGAAGCGGGGGGAGCACAGATACGCAGTATTTT.

In its sample, this clone was seen a few times. The rearrangement uses TRBV27 and TRBJ1-2, with a possible D match to TRBD1 (5 bases). Trimming pared 5 bases from V and 4 bases from J, leaving 26 bases between. CDR1 is MNHEY, CDR2 SMNVEV, per germline (reference sequence). The CDR3 sequence is 18 residues long. CDR3 nucleotides: TGTGCCAGCAGTCAAAATTTTAACCCGGGACTCAAAATCTATGGCTACACCTTC. As protein: CASSQNFNPGLKIYGYTF.

The chain employs TRBV5-1 and TRBJ2-7, with a possible D match to TRBD2 (7 bases). The CDR3 sequence is 14 residues long. The V and J ends lost 0 bases and 2 bases respectively, with 9 bases between them. The germline V gene has CDR1 SGHRS and CDR2 YFSETQ. CDR3 sequence (DNA): TGCGCCAGCAGCTTGGGGGGGGGCCCCTACGAGCAGTACGTC. Translating gives CASSLGGGPYEQYV.